The 7 T cell receptor beta chains in this list originate from one sample, sequenced in a study of identical twins. Via MiXCR, TCRdb re-called the 5' RACE reads, giving one row per CDR3 protein. This sample yields about 730,000 distinct CDR3 sequences, of which 21% are seen a single time; roughly 4% belongs to the top ten. These data were also reused for a study on T cells expressing NK-cell markers.

The sample comprised PBMCs. The receptors originated from a woman younger than 30 in good health.

This clonotype was seen a handful of times. This sequence joins TRBV7-2 and TRBJ2-3; 11 nucleotides agree with TRBD2. The CDR3 totals 14 residues. CDR1 and CDR2 (germline): SGHTA, FQGNSA. Germline trimming cut 3 bases from V and 14 bases from J; bases unmatched to any gene: 10. As DNA, the CDR3 is TGTGCCAGCAGCTTTACTAGCGGGGGTCGGAACCGGTATTTT. Translating gives CASSFTSGGRNRYF.

This chain connects TRBV9 to TRBJ2-5, with 7 bases aligning to TRBD2. Germline V lookup: CDR1 SGDLS, CDR2 YYNGEE. The CDR3 is made up of 12 amino acids. The junction had 2 bases not matched to a gene; V was cut back by 6 bases and J by 3 bases. CDR3 loop: CASKGREETQYF. In DNA form, the CDR3 reads TGTGCCAGCAAGGGGAGGGAAGAGACCCAGTACTTC.

This clonotype was counted ten times or more. V is TRBV12-3 or TRBV12-4 and J is TRBJ2-7, with TRBD2 identical over 7 bases. CDR3 size: 14 residues. J was trimmed by 1 base and V by 5 bases; bases with no gene match: 5. CDR3 coding DNA: TGTGCCAGCAGTCCTGGGGGGGGGTCCTACGAGCAGTACTTC. Protein: CASSPGGGSYEQYF.

This rearrangement joins TRBV27 to TRBJ1-2, with D possibly matching TRBD1 (6 bases). Germline-derived CDR1 and CDR2 are MNHEY and SMNVEV (reference sequence). The V and J ends lost 1 base and 6 bases respectively, with 21 bases between them. CDR3 length: 17 amino acids. In DNA, the CDR3 is TGTGCCAGCAGTTTATGGGGCAGGGGAAGTGAGGGTAATGGCTACACCTTC. It codes for CASSLWGRGSEGNGYTF.

This clonotype was seen more than once but under ten times. This rearrangement joins TRBV12-3 or TRBV12-4 to TRBJ2-1; D is tentatively TRBD1 or TRBD2 (5 bases each). The CDR3 loop spans 14 amino acids. V lost 6 bases and J 8 bases, leaving 17 bases between the germline ends. CDR3 coding DNA: TGTGCCAGCAGGCCACAGGAGGCTTGGGATGAGCAGTTCTTC. This sequence encodes CASRPQEAWDEQFF.

This clonotype was found a few times. CDR3 sequence reads: CASLLGGTGHNEQYF. The CDR3 DNA sequence: TGCGCCAGCCTTCTCGGAGGGACAGGGCACAACGAGCAGTACTTC. The V and J genes are TRBV10-2 and TRBJ2-7; 9 bases agree with TRBD1. Unmatched junction bases numbered 13, after V lost 8 bases and J lost 5 bases. The CDR3 sequence is 15 residues long. In germline, CDR1 is WSHSY, CDR2 SAAADI.

This clonotype was detected a few times. The rearrangement links TRBV10-3 to TRBJ2-3, with D hard to call. The V end lost 7 bases, the J end lost 1 base, and 9 bases lay between the germline ends. The CDR3 sequence is 13 residues long. Per germline, CDR1 ENHRY and CDR2 SYGVKD. The CDR3 sequence: CAITQARTDTQYF. The CDR3 bases are TGTGCCATCACGCAGGCCCGCACAGATACGCAGTATTTT.